The rows below give T cell receptor beta chains drawn from one sample of a study of patients and donors after allogeneic stem cell transplantation. Each CDR3 protein gets one entry after TCRdb re-called the RT-PCR reads with MiXCR. The sample has 90,000 to 120,000 distinct CDR3 sequences, roughly 35% seen once. Material: blood, either unsorted or a sorted T cell fraction (not recorded which). These receptors were obtained from a human donor who was either an allogeneic HSCT recipient or a stem cell or donor lymphocyte infusion donor (not recorded which). It is not recorded whose cells these are; they may come from a transplant donor. The CDR3 runs from the conserved cysteine through the conserved F or W. A D gene is named only where the DNA matches it firmly. Not all rows give a size; the values are once, few, many and, for expanded clones, a class.

D gene	V gene	clone size	J gene	CDR3 protein	CDR3 DNA
TRBD1	TRBV25-1	NA	TRBJ2-7	CASSGTGFTEQYF	TGTGCCAGCAGTGGGACAGGGTTTACCGAGCAGTACTTC
NA	TRBV27	NA	TRBJ2-1	CASSLSGAVYNEQFF	TGTGCCAGCAGTTTATCGGGGGCTGTATACAATGAGCAGTTCTTC
NA	TRBV12-3/TRBV12-4	NA	TRBJ2-3	CASSLRRGTDTQYF	TGTGCCAGCAGTTTGAGGAGAGGGACAGATACGCAGTATTTT
NA	TRBV7-2	NA	TRBJ2-1	CASSLEAIMNEQFF	TGTGCCAGCAGCTTAGAGGCGATAATGAATGAGCAGTTCTTC
NA	TRBV2	NA	TRBJ1-3	CASSVGDTRNTIYF	TGTGCCAGCAGTGTTGGGGACACAAGAAACACCATATATTTT
TRBD1	TRBV12-3/TRBV12-4	few	TRBJ1-5	CASSPDRLNNQPQHF	TGTGCCAGCAGTCCGGACAGGTTAAACAATCAGCCCCAGCATTTT
NA	TRBV3-1	NA	TRBJ1-1	CASSQEGGAFF	TGTGCCAGCAGCCAAGAAGGAGGGGCTTTCTTT
NA	TRBV6-6	NA	TRBJ2-2	CASSYRTVSKNTGELFF	TGTGCCAGCAGTTACCGCACAGTATCTAAAAACACCGGGGAGCTGTTTTTT
NA	TRBV29-1	NA	TRBJ1-2	CSVGEVLGYGYTF	TGCAGCGTTGGTGAGGTGCTTGGGTATGGCTACACCTTC
TRBD2	TRBV20-1	NA	TRBJ2-3	CSARPGLLPDTQYF	TGCAGTGCTAGGCCGGGACTACTGCCAGATACGCAGTATTTT
NA	TRBV5-1	NA	TRBJ2-7	CASSLYDRPYEQYF	TGCGCCAGCAGCCTCTACGACAGACCCTACGAGCAGTACTTC
TRBD1	TRBV20-1	few	TRBJ1-4	CSASRLLGQEIF	TGCAGTGCTTCTAGACTACTGGGACAGGAGATTTTT
TRBD2	TRBV29-1	NA	TRBJ2-3	CSVGATSGSTDTQYF	TGCAGCGTTGGTGCGACTAGCGGAAGCACAGATACGCAGTATTTT
TRBD1	TRBV29-1	NA	TRBJ2-7	CSVRGQNYEQYF	TGCAGCGTCCGGGGACAGAACTACGAGCAGTACTTC
NA	TRBV20-1	once	TRBJ1-1	CSAIAPTGLGVEAFF	TGCAGTGCTATTGCTCCCACAGGTCTTGGCGTGGAAGCTTTCTTT
NA	TRBV14	few	TRBJ2-7	CASSQRSLYEQYF	TGTGCCAGCAGCCAGAGGTCCCTCTACGAGCAGTACTTC
NA	TRBV4-3	NA	TRBJ2-3	CASSQDLNTDTQYF	TGCGCCAGCAGCCAAGACCTTAACACAGATACGCAGTATTTT
TRBD1	TRBV12-3/TRBV12-4	NA	TRBJ1-2	CASSPGQGKGYGYTF	TGTGCCAGCAGTCCCGGACAGGGGAAGGGGTATGGCTACACCTTC
NA	TRBV7-2	NA	TRBJ2-5	CASSPTRVAGRGETQYF	TGTGCCAGCAGCCCAACTCGGGTGGCGGGACGGGGAGAGACCCAGTACTTC
TRBD2	TRBV10-3	few	TRBJ2-7	CATTSNFGGAHEQYF	TGTGCCACCACCAGTAATTTCGGGGGGGCCCACGAGCAGTACTTC
NA	TRBV5-8	few	TRBJ1-5	CASSRGLRSNQPQHF	TGTGCCAGCAGCCGAGGGCTTCGGAGCAATCAGCCCCAGCATTTT
NA	TRBV24-1	NA	TRBJ2-1	CATSGRSVGEQFF	TGTGCCACCAGTGGGAGGTCTGTCGGTGAGCAGTTCTTC
TRBD1	TRBV9	NA	TRBJ2-1	CASSPDWDRGRNEQFF	TGTGCCAGCAGCCCCGATTGGGACAGGGGTAGGAATGAGCAGTTCTTC
TRBD1	TRBV7-2	few	TRBJ1-1	CASSYGQGGSTEAFF	TGTGCCAGCAGCTACGGACAGGGGGGTAGCACTGAAGCTTTCTTT
NA	TRBV18	NA	TRBJ2-1	CASSQSPGLLDEQFF	TGTGCCAGCTCACAGAGTCCCGGACTCTTGGATGAGCAGTTCTTC
NA	TRBV7-9	NA	TRBJ1-1	CASSLDGRIRMNTEAFF	TGTGCCAGCAGCTTGGACGGCCGAATTCGAATGAACACTGAAGCTTTCTTT
NA	TRBV20-1	few	TRBJ1-1	CSAMSRVPKNTEAFF	TGCAGTGCGATGTCACGGGTTCCCAAGAACACTGAAGCTTTCTTT
NA	TRBV12-3/TRBV12-4	few	TRBJ2-4	CASSSHRDGNIQYF	TGTGCCAGCAGTTCTCATCGGGACGGAAACATTCAGTACTTC
NA	TRBV29-1	few	TRBJ2-7	CSVGGWGPAYEQYF	TGCAGCGTTGGAGGTTGGGGTCCAGCCTACGAGCAGTACTTC
TRBD1	TRBV4-3	few	TRBJ1-6	CASSHAGTGYSPLHF	TGCGCCAGCAGCCATGCCGGGACAGGGTATTCACCCCTCCACTTT
TRBD1	TRBV6-5	few	TRBJ1-2	CASSSQGVHGYTF	TGTGCCAGCAGTTCCCAGGGGGTCCATGGCTACACCTTC